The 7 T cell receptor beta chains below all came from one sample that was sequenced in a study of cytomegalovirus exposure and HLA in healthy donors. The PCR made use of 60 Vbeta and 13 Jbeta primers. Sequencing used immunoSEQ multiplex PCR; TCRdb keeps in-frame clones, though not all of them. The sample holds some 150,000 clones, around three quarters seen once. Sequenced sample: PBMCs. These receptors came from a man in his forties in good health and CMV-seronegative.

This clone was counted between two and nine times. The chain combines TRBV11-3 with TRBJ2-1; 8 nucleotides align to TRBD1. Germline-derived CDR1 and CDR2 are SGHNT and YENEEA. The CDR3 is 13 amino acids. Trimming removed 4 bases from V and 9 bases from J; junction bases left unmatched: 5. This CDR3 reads CASSSTGEGEQFF. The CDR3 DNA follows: TGTGCCAGCAGCTCGACAGGGGAAGGTGAGCAGTTCTTC.

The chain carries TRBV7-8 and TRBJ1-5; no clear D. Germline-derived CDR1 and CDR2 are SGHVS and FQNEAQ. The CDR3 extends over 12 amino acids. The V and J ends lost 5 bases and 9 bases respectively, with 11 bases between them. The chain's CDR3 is CASSVGLMPQHF. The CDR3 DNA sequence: TGTGCCAGCAGCGTCGGTTTAATGCCCCAGCATTTT.

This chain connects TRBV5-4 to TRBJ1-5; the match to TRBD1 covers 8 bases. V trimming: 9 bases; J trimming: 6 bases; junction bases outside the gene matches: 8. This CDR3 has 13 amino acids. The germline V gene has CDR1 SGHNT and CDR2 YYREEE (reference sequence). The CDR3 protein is CATGTGRGQPQHF. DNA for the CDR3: TGTGCCACCGGGACAGGACGGGGTCAGCCCCAGCATTTT.

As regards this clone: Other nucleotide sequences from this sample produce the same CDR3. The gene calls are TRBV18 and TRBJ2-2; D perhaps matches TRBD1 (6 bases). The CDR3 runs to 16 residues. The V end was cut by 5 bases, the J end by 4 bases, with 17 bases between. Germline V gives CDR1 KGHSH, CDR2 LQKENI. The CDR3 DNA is TGTGCCAGCTCAGAAAGACAGGTCGTAAGCACCGGGGAGCTGTTTTTT. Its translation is CASSERQVVSTGELFF.

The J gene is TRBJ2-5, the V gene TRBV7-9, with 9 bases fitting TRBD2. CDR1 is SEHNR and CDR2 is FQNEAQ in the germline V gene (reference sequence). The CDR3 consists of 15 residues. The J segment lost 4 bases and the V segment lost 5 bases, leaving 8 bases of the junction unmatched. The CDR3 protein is CASSPLAGVGETQYF. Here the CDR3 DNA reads TGTGCCAGCAGCCCTTTAGCGGGAGTCGGAGAGACCCAGTACTTC.

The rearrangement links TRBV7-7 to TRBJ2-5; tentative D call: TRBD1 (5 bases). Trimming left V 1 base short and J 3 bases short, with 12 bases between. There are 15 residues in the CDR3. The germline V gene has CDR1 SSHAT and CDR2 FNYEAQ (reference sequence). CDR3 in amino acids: CASSLGSGWKETQYF. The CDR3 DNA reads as TGTGCCAGCAGCTTAGGGTCAGGGTGGAAAGAGACCCAGTACTTC.

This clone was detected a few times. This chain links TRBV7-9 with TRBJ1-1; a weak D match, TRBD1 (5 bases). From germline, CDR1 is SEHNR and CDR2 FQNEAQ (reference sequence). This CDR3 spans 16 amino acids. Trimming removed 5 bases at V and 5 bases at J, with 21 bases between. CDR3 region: CASSLDGGEIRTEAFF. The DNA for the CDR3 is TGTGCCAGCAGCCTAGACGGGGGGGAGATAAGGACTGAAGCTTTCTTT.